The subject of this entry is one T cell receptor beta chain. No antigen is known for it. RNA served as the template for amplifying TCR beta CDR3 regions. Amplification began with first-round RT-PCR using HTBI primers, then second-round multiplex PCR was performed. TCRdb reanalysed the multiplex PCR reads using MiXCR and keeps one entry per CDR3 protein. The sample consists of under 400,000 distinct CDR3 sequences, roughly 17% of them appearing once. In this cohort, patients with other autoimmune diseases, uncontrolled infections, pregnancy or lactation were excluded. This record belongs to a study of Graves' ophthalmopathy and Graves' hyperthyroidism. Study-level points and caveats: Ophthalmopathy progression prediction by the model yielded a sensitivity of about 71% and a specificity of 72% to 75%.

With 1 base removed from V and 5 bases from J, the gap between germline ends came to 11 bases. CDR3 length: 14 residues. CDR1 is SEHNR, CDR2 FQNEAQ, per germline (reference sequence). The sequenced sample consisted of peripheral blood. V usage is TRBV7-9 and J usage is TRBJ1-2; D is possibly TRBD1 (6 bases). The receptor's source is an adult man with Graves' ophthalmopathy. CDR3 nucleotides: TGTGCCAGCAGCTTAGATGGGGGCGTTTATGGCTACACCTTC. Amino acids: CASSLDGGVYGYTF.